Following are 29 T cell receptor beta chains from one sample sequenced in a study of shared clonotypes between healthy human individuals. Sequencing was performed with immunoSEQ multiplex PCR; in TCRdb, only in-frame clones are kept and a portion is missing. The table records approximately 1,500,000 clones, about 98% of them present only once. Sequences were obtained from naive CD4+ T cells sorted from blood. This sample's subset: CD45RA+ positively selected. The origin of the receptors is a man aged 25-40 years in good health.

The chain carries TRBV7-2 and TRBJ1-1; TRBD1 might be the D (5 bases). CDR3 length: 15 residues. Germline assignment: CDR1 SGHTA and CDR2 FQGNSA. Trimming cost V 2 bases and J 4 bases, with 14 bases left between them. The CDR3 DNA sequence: TGTGCCAGCAGCTTATCGGGGGTAGTGGGCACTGAAGCTTTCTTT. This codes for CASSLSGVVGTEAFF.

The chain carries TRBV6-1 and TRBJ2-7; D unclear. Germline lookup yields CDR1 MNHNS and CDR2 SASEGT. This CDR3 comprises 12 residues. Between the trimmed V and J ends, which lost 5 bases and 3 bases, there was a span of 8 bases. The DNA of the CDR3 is TGTGCCAGCAGTAAACATAGCTACGAGCAGTACTTC. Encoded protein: CASSKHSYEQYF.

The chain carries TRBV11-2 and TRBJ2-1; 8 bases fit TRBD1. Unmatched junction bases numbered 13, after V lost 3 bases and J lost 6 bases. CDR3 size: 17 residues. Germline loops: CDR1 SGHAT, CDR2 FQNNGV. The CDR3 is CASSFQTGTGSANEQFF. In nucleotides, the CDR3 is TGTGCCAGCAGCTTCCAAACCGGGACAGGCTCCGCCAATGAGCAGTTCTTC.

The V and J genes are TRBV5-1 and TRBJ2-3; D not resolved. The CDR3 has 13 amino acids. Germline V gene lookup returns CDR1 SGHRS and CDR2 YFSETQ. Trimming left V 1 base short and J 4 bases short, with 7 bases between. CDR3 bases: TGCGCCAGCAGCTTGACACCCTCAGATACGCAGTATTTT. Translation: CASSLTPSDTQYF.

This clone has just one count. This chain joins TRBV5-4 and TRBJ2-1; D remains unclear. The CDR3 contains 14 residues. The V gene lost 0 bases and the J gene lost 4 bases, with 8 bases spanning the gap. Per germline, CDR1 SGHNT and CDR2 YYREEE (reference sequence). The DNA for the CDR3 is TGTGCCAGCAGCTTGGTCAAGACTTACAATGAGCAGTTCTTC. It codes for CASSLVKTYNEQFF.

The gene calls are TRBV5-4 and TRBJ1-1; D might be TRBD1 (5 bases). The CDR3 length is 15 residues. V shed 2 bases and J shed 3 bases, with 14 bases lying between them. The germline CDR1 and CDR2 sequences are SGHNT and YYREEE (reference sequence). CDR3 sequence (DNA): TGTGCCAGCAGCTTCGGTGGGGACTTACACACTGAAGCTTTCTTT. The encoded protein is CASSFGGDLHTEAFF.

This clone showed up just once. CDR3 region: CASSRGGGSGEQFF. The CDR3 DNA sequence: TGTGCCAGCAGCCGGGGCGGAGGGTCGGGTGAGCAGTTCTTC. This sequence joins TRBV7-3 and TRBJ2-1; a possible D gene is TRBD2 (6 bases). CDR1 and CDR2 (germline): SGHTA, FQGTGA. The CDR3 is 14 residues long. V was clipped by 5 bases and J by 9 bases, with 17 bases between them. Looking up the rest from reference TRBV7-3 and TRBJ2-1 gives the full variable domain: GAGVSQTPSNKVTEKGKYVELRCDPISGHTALYWYRQSLGQGPEFLIYFQGTGAADDSGLPNDRFFAVRPEGSVSTLKIQRTERGDSAVYLCASSRGGGSGEQFFGPGTRLTVL.

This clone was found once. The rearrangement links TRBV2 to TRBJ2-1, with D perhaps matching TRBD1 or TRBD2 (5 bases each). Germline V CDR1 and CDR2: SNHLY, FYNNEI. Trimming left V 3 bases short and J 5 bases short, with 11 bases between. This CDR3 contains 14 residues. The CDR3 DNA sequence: TGTGCCAGCAGTGAGGTGCTGGGGGACAATGAGCAGTTCTTC. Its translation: CASSEVLGDNEQFF.

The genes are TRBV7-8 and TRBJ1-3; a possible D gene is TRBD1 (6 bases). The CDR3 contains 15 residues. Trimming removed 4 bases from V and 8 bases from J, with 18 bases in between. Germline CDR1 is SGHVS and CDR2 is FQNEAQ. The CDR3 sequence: CASSSQGRPVYTIYF. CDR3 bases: TGTGCCAGCAGCTCCCAGGGGAGGCCTGTATACACCATATATTTT. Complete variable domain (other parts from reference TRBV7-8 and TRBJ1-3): GAGVSQSPRYKVAKRGQDVALRCDPISGHVSLFWYQQALGQGPEFLTYFQNEAQLDKSGLPSDRFFAERPEGSVSTLKIQRTQQEDSAVYLCASSSQGRPVYTIYFGEGSWLTVV.

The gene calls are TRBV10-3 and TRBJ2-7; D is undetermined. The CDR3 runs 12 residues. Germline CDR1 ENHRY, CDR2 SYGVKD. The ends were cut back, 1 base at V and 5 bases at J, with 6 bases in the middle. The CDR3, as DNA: TGTGCCATCAGTGAGTATTTGGACGAGCAGTACTTC. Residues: CAISEYLDEQYF.

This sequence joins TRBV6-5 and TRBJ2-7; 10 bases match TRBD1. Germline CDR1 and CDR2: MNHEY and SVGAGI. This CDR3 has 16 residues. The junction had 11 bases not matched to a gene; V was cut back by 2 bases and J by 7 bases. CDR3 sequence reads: CASSYLGQGLHGEQYF. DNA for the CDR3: TGTGCCAGCAGTTACCTGGGACAGGGGCTTCATGGGGAGCAGTACTTC.

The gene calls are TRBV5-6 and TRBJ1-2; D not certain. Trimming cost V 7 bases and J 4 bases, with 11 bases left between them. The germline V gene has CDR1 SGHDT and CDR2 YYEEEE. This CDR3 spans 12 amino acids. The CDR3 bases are TGTGCCAGCTGGGCACAAGCCTATGGCTACACCTTC. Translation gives CASWAQAYGYTF.

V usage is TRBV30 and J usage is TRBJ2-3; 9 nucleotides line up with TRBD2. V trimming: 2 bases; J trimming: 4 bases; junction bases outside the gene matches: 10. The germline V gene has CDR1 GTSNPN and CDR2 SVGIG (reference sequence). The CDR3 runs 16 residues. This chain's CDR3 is CAWSPHRTSEADTQYF. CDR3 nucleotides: TGTGCCTGGAGTCCCCACCGGACTAGCGAAGCAGATACGCAGTATTTT.

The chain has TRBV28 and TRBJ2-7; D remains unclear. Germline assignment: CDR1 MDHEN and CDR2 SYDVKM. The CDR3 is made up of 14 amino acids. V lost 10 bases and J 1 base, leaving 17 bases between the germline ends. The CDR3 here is CATIEGGKSYEQYF. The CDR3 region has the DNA TGTGCCACCATAGAAGGTGGAAAATCCTACGAGCAGTACTTC.

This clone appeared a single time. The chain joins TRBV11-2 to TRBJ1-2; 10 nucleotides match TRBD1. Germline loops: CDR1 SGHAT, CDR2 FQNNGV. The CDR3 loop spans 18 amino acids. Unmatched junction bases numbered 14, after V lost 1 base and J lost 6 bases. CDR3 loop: CASSLALYGGQGSDGYTF. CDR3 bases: TGTGCCAGCAGCTTAGCTCTCTACGGGGGACAGGGGTCGGATGGCTACACCTTC.

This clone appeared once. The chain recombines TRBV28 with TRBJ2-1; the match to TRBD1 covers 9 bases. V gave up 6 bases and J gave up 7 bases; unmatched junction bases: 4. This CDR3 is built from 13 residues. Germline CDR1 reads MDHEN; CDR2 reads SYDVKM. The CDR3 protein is CASRTGGLNEQFF. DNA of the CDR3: TGTGCCAGCAGGACAGGGGGTCTAAATGAGCAGTTCTTC.

This CDR3 is CASSSFRGGEQYF. CDR3 nucleotide sequence: TGTGCCAGCAGTTCGTTCAGGGGCGGGGAGCAGTACTTC. The chain joins TRBV27 to TRBJ2-7, with D tentatively TRBD1 (6 bases). Germline-derived CDR1 and CDR2 are MNHEY and SMNVEV (reference sequence). This CDR3 contains 13 residues. The V end was cut by 4 bases, the J end by 7 bases, with 14 bases between.

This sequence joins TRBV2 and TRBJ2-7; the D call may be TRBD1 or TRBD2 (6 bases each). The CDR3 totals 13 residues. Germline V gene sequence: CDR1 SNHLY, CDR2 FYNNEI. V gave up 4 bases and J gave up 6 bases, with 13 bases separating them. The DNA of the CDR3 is TGTGCCAGCAGTGTGCTAGGAGGGGGCGAGCAGTACTTC. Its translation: CASSVLGGGEQYF.

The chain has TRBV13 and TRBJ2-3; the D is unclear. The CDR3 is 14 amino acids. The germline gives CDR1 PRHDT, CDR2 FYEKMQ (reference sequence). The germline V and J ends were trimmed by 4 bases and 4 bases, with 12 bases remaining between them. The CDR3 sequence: CASSSQPGADTQYF. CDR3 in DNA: TGTGCCAGCAGCTCCCAACCTGGGGCAGATACGCAGTATTTT. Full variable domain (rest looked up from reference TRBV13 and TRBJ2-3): AAGVIQSPRHLIKEKRETATLKCYPIPRHDTVYWYQQGPGQDPQFLISFYEKMQSDKGSIPDRFSAQQFSDYHSELNMSSLELGDSALYFCASSSQPGADTQYFGPGTRLTVL.

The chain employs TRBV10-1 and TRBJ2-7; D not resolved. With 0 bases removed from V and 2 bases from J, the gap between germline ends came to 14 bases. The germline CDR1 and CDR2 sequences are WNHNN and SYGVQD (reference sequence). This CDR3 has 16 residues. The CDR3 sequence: CASSESLKAPAYEQYF. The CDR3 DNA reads TGCGCCAGCAGTGAGTCGTTAAAGGCGCCGGCCTACGAGCAGTACTTC.

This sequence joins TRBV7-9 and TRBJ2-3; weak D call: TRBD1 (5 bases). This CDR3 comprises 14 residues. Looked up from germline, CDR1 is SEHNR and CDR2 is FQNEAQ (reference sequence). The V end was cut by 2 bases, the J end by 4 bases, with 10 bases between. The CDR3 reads CASSLSRAADTQYF. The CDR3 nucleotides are TGTGCCAGCAGCTTAAGCAGGGCCGCAGATACGCAGTATTTT.

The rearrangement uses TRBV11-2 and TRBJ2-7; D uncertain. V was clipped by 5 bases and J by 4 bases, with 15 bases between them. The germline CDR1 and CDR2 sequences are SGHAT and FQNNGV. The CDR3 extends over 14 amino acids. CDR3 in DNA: TGTGCCAGCAGCACCATAAAGAGGTCTTACGAGCAGTACTTC. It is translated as CASSTIKRSYEQYF.

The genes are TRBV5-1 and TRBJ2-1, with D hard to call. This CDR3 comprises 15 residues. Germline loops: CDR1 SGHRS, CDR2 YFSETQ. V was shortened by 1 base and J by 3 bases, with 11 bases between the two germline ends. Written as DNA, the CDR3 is TGCGCCAGCAGCTTGCAAGACACACTCTACAATGAGCAGTTCTTC. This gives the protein CASSLQDTLYNEQFF.

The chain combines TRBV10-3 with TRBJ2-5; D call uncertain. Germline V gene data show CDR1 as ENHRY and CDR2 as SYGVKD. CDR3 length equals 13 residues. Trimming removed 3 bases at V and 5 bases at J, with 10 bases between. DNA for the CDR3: TGTGCCATCAGTGACAGACAAGAGGAGACCCAGTACTTC. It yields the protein CAISDRQEETQYF.

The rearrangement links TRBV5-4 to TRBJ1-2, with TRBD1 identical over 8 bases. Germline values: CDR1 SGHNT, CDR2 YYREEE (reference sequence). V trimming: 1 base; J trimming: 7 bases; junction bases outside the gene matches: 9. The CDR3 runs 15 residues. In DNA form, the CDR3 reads TGTGCCAGCAGCTTGAGAGGGACAGGCGGCATTGGCTACACCTTC. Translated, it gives CASSLRGTGGIGYTF.

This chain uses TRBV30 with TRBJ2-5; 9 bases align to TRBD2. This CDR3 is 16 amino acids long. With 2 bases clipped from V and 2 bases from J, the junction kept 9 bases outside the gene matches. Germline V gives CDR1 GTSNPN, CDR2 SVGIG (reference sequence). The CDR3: CAWSTSRTSVQETQYF. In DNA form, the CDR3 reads TGTGCCTGGAGTACCTCTCGGACTAGCGTTCAAGAGACCCAGTACTTC. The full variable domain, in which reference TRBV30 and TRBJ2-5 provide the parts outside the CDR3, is SQTIHQWPATLVQPVGSPLSLECTVEGTSNPNLYWYRQAAGRGLQLLFYSVGIGQISSEVPQNLSASRPQDRQFILSSKKLLLSDSGFYLCAWSTSRTSVQETQYFGPGTRLLVL.

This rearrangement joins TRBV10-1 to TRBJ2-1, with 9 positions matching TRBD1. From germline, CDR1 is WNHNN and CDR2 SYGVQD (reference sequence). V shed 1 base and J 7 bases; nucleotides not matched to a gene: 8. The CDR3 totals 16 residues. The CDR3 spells CASSEFTGGSTNEQFF. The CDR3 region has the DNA TGCGCCAGCAGTGAGTTCACAGGGGGCTCTACAAATGAGCAGTTCTTC.

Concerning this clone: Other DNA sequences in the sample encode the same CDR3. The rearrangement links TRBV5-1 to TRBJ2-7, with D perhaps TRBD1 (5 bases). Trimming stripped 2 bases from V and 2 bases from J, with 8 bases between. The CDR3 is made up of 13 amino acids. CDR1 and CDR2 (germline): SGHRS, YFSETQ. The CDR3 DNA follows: TGCGCCAGCAGCTTCGACAGAGCCTACGAGCAGTACTTC. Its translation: CASSFDRAYEQYF.

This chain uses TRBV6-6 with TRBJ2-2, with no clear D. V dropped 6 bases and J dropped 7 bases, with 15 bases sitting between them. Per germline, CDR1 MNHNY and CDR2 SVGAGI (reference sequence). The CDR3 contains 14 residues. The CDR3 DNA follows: TGTGCCAGCAGCCCGTCTAAAACGTACGGGGAGCTGTTTTTT. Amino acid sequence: CASSPSKTYGELFF.